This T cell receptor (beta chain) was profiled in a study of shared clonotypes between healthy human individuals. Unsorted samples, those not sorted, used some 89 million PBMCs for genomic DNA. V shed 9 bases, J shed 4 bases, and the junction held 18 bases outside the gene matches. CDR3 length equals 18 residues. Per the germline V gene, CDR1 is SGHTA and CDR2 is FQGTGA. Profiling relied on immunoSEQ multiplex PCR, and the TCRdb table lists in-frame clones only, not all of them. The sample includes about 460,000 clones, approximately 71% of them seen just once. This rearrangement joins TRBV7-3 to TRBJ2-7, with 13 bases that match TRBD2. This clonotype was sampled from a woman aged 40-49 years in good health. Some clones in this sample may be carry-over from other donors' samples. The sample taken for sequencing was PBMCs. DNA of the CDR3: TGTGCCAGGCACCTGAGCGGACTAGCGGGAGTGAGGTCTTACGAGCAGTACTTC. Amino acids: CARHLSGLAGVRSYEQYF.